Below, 8 T cell receptor beta chains from the same sample are listed, as sequenced in a study of neurological immune-mediated disorders. TCRdb re-derived calls from the 5' RACE reads in MiXCR, one entry per CDR3 protein. The sample holds more than 40,000 distinct CDR3 sequences; 1.9% are singletons and the top ten take approximately 2.1%. Sample: PBMCs. The receptors shown here come from a woman aged 40-49 years with multiple sclerosis.

This clonotype was seen many times. The rearrangement joins TRBV18 to TRBJ1-1; D is perhaps TRBD1 (5 bases). There are 13 residues in the CDR3. The V end was cut by 4 bases, the J end by 1 base, with 7 bases between. Germline CDR1 KGHSH, CDR2 LQKENI. The CDR3 reads CASSQGKNTEAFF. Here the CDR3 DNA reads TGTGCCAGCTCACAGGGGAAGAACACTGAAGCTTTCTTT.

The table lists this clonotype with many counts. The rearrangement joins TRBV10-2 to TRBJ1-1; D gene unclear. Germline V gene data show CDR1 as WSHSY and CDR2 as SAAADI. This CDR3 has 13 residues. The V end was cut by 2 bases, the J end by 12 bases, with 16 bases between. The CDR3 sequence: CASSETQFIGPFF. The DNA of the CDR3 is TGCGCCAGCAGTGAGACCCAGTTTATTGGCCCTTTCTTT.

On this clonotype itself: One end of the junction does not line up with germline, which may come from a read error. The V and J genes are TRBV12-3 or TRBV12-4 and TRBJ2-5; no reliable D call. The CDR3 totals 13 residues. CDR3 nucleotide sequence: TGTGCCAGCAGTCCAAAGGTTCTCGAGACCCGGTACTTC. Its translation is CASSPKVLETRYF.

This clonotype was detected ten times or more. This chain connects TRBV24-1 to TRBJ1-2, with D perhaps TRBD1 (6 bases). Germline loops: CDR1 KGHDR, CDR2 SFDVKD. The CDR3 totals 14 residues. V lost 3 bases to trimming and J lost 4 bases, with 11 bases between them. CDR3 sequence reads: CATSDPDRIYGYTF. CDR3 nucleotides: TGTGCCACCAGTGATCCCGACAGGATCTATGGCTACACCTTC.

This clonotype was seen repeatedly, ten times or more. The chain recombines TRBV20-1 with TRBJ2-1; 12 nucleotides align to TRBD2. CDR3 size: 16 residues. V was pared by 3 bases and J by 7 bases, with 10 bases of the junction left unmatched. Per germline, CDR1 DFQATT and CDR2 SNEGSKA (reference sequence). The CDR3 DNA sequence: TGCAGTGCTAGCCTCTGGGGGCTAGCGGGGGGGAATGAGCAGTTCTTC. Translation: CSASLWGLAGGNEQFF.

This clonotype was observed many times. The chain is built from TRBV5-8 and TRBJ2-3; D call uncertain. This CDR3 is built from 11 residues. Germline V gene data show CDR1 as SGHTS and CDR2 as YDEGEE. V was trimmed by 4 bases and J by 1 base, leaving 1 base between them. The CDR3 reads CASSRTDTQYF. Written as DNA, the CDR3 is TGTGCCAGCAGCCGCACAGATACGCAGTATTTT.

This clonotype was detected ten times or more. The chain joins TRBV20-1 to TRBJ1-1; possibly TRBD1 for D (5 bases). CDR1 and CDR2 from the germline V gene are DFQATT and SNEGSKA (reference sequence). Trimming took 6 bases from V and 7 from J, leaving 12 bases between them. The CDR3 totals 11 residues. The CDR3, as DNA: TGCAGTGCCCGAGGGGACCTTGAAGCTTTCTTT. Protein product: CSARGDLEAFF.

Many counts were recorded for this clonotype. The V call is TRBV10-3, the J call TRBJ1-2, with D maybe TRBD1 (6 bases). This CDR3 has 15 amino acids. Trimming took 8 bases from V and 0 from J, leaving 16 bases between them. The germline V gene has CDR1 ENHRY and CDR2 SYGVKD. The CDR3 DNA reads as TGTGCCATCTCTACAGGGTTCTACTCTAACTATGGCTACACCTTC. Amino acids: CAISTGFYSNYGYTF.